A single sample is the source of the 13 T cell receptor beta chains below, sequenced in a study of CXCR3-negative and CXCR3-positive naive CD8 T cells. The TRB cDNA libraries were prepared by 5' RACE with UMI labels. Reprocessing the 5' RACE reads, TCRdb reports a single entry for every CDR3 protein and omits DNA. The sample features 100,000 to 150,000 distinct CDR3 sequences, with just under 0.5% in its top ten. The sequencing sample was made of naive CXCR3- CD8+ T cells from blood. Subset here: CD45RO-CCR7+CD27+CD95- naive CD8+ T cells lacking CXCR3 (TNR3-). The receptors here all came from a human donor in good health. Some clones in this sample may be carry-over from other donors' samples.

The J gene is TRBJ2-2, the V gene TRBV4-1. This CDR3 has 15 residues. Per germline, CDR1 MGHRA and CDR2 YSYEKL. The CDR3 loop is CASSHRQVETGELFF.

The CDR3 here is CASSQSSGTDTQYF. J is TRBJ2-3 and V is TRBV4-1; no DNA is available, so the TRBD2 call from TCRdb remains unchecked. CDR3 length: 14 amino acids. CDR1 and CDR2 (germline): MGHRA, YSYEKL.

The genes are TRBV29-1 and TRBJ2-7. This CDR3 region has 11 residues. The germline gives CDR1 SQVTM, CDR2 ANQGSEA. CDR3 region: CSVDTNYEQYF.

V usage is TRBV6-6 and J usage is TRBJ2-3; TCRdb reports TRBD1, a call that lacks DNA to check it against. The CDR3 runs to 18 residues. The V gene's germline CDR1 is MNHNY and CDR2 SVGAGI (reference sequence). The CDR3 sequence is CASSYSNGRGMDTDTQYF.

The CDR3: CASSIRADYNEQFF. This chain connects TRBV9 to TRBJ2-1. This CDR3 contains 14 residues. Germline V gene data show CDR1 as SGDLS and CDR2 as YYNGEE.

The V gene is TRBV5-5, the J gene TRBJ2-1; TCRdb's D call of TRBD1 is untestable without DNA. This CDR3 is built from 13 residues. Germline assignment: CDR1 SGHKS and CDR2 YYEKEE (reference sequence). CDR3 sequence: CASNPAGNNEQFF.

The gene calls are TRBV7-9 and TRBJ2-7; without DNA, the TCRdb call of TRBD2 cannot be checked. The germline CDR1 and CDR2 sequences are SEHNR and FQNEAQ (reference sequence). The CDR3 totals 15 residues. CDR3 amino acids: CASSFGDLRPYEQYF.

The chain employs TRBV3-1 and TRBJ2-2; there is no DNA to check the TCRdb D call of TRBD2. CDR3 size: 15 residues. The germline V gene has CDR1 LGHDT and CDR2 YNNKEL (reference sequence). CDR3 amino acids: CASSPLGEDTGELFF. The variable domain in full, with the rest retrieved from reference TRBV3-1 and TRBJ2-2, is DTAVSQTPKYLVTQMGNDKSIKCEQNLGHDTMYWYKQDSKKFLKIMFSYNNKELIINETVPNRFSPKSPDKAHLNLHINSLELGDSAVYFCASSPLGEDTGELFFGEGSRLTVL.

The chain recombines TRBV6-2 or TRBV6-3 with TRBJ2-1. This CDR3 has 16 amino acids. Germline values: CDR1 MNHEY, CDR2 SVGEGT. The CDR3 sequence: CASSYNYLPPYNEQFF.

This sequence joins TRBV10-1 and TRBJ2-1. This CDR3 spans 16 amino acids. Looked up from germline, CDR1 is WNHNN and CDR2 is SYGVQD (reference sequence). This CDR3 is CASSEKPRTYYNEQFF.

CDR3 loop: CASSLSNSNQPQHF. V gene TRBV28 combines with J gene TRBJ1-5. The CDR3 spans 14 residues. Looked up from germline, CDR1 is MDHEN and CDR2 is SYDVKM. Full variable domain (rest looked up from reference TRBV28 and TRBJ1-5): DVKVTQSSRYLVKRTGEKVFLECVQDMDHENMFWYRQDPGLGLRLIYFSYDVKMKEKGDIPEGYSVSREKKERFSLILESASTNQTSMYLCASSLSNSNQPQHFGDGTRLSIL.

This chain connects TRBV20-1 to TRBJ2-7; absent DNA, TCRdb's TRBD1 call cannot be checked. Looked up from germline, CDR1 is DFQATT and CDR2 is SNEGSKA (reference sequence). This CDR3 region has 17 residues. The CDR3 here is CSALQSLRWDRPYEQYF.

The chain combines TRBV7-3 with TRBJ2-2; there is no DNA to check the TCRdb D call of TRBD2. CDR3 length: 17 amino acids. CDR1 is SGHTA, CDR2 FQGTGA, per germline. CDR3 amino acids: CASSLTGTSSDTGELFF.